This passage covers 27 T cell receptor beta chains from one sample sequenced in a study of Graves' ophthalmopathy and Graves' hyperthyroidism. RNA transcripts were the template, and TCR beta CDR3 regions were amplified from them. HTBI primers served in a first-round RT-PCR, which a second-round multiplex PCR followed. TCRdb fed the multiplex PCR reads into MiXCR, producing one record per CDR3 protein. Of hundreds of thousands of distinct CDR3 sequences listed, approximately 40% were seen once; the top ten hold about 40%. The material sequenced was peripheral blood. Receptors originate from an adult man with Graves' ophthalmopathy.

The DNA of the CDR3 is TGTGCCACTACAGCCCGACTCGGGGAGCTGTTTTTT. Its protein product is CATTARLGELFF. The J gene is TRBJ2-2, the V gene TRBV7-9; no firm D call. The CDR3 is 12 residues long. V was shortened by 10 bases and J by 7 bases, with 13 bases between the two germline ends. Germline CDR1 is SEHNR and CDR2 is FQNEAQ (reference sequence).

CDR3 DNA sequence: TGTGCCAGCAGCTTAAGTCGCTTGACCTACGAGCAGTACTTC. The encoded protein is CASSLSRLTYEQYF. The J gene is TRBJ2-7, the V gene TRBV2; D unclear. CDR1 is SNHLY and CDR2 is FYNNEI in the germline V gene. The CDR3 covers 14 residues. V lost 6 bases to trimming and J lost 2 bases, with 14 bases between them. Full variable domain (missing parts from reference TRBV2 and TRBJ2-7): EPEVTQTPSHQVTQMGQEVILRCVPISNHLYFYWYRQILGQKVEFLVSFYNNEISEKSEIFDDQFSVERPDGSNFTLKIRSTKLEDSAMYFCASSLSRLTYEQYFGPGTRLTVT.

This clonotype appeared many times. This chain uses TRBV15 with TRBJ1-2, with 10 bases fitting TRBD1. The CDR3 runs 15 residues. J gave up 2 bases and V 4 bases, and 4 bases lay outside the gene matches. CDR1 is LNHNV and CDR2 is YYDKDF in the germline V gene (reference sequence). CDR3 sequence (DNA): TGTGCCACCAGCACCCGGACAGGGGGGAACTATGGCTACACCTTC. Amino acids: CATSTRTGGNYGYTF.

This clonotype was detected many times. The V gene is TRBV9, the J gene TRBJ1-1, with D possibly TRBD1 on 6 matching bases. Germline V gene lookup returns CDR1 SGDLS and CDR2 YYNGEE. The V end was cut by 5 bases, the J end by 3 bases, with 14 bases between. There are 14 residues in the CDR3. CDR3 sequence: CASSSGDMDTEAFF. In nucleotides, the CDR3 is TGTGCCAGCAGTTCAGGGGATATGGACACTGAAGCTTTCTTT.

This clonotype was found many times. This chain uses TRBV19 with TRBJ1-5, with 7 bases matching TRBD1. This CDR3 spans 15 amino acids. Germline CDR1 and CDR2: LNHDA and SQIVND (reference sequence). J gave up 11 bases and V 3 bases, and 13 bases lay outside the gene matches. The CDR3 coding sequence is TGTGCCAGTAGTATTGCAGGGGGGACGGGTTCGGCCCAGCATTTT. Protein sequence: CASSIAGGTGSAQHF.

On this clonotype itself: Germline and junction disagree at one end, which may indicate a read error. The chain couples TRBV11-1 to TRBJ2-7; D is unclear. The CDR3 loop spans 11 amino acids. Germline V gene data show CDR1 as SGHAT and CDR2 as FQDESV (reference sequence). Here the CDR3 DNA reads TGTGCCAGCAGTTTTCGTGAGGAGCAGCACTTC. The encoded protein is CASSFREEQHF.

The chain links TRBV6-5 to TRBJ1-2, with D uncertain. The CDR3 is made up of 14 amino acids. The V end lost 7 bases, the J end lost 8 bases, and 20 bases lay between the germline ends. CDR1 and CDR2 from the germline V gene are MNHEY and SVGAGI. DNA of the CDR3: TGTGCCAGCACACGAAACTCTAGGGCTGCGGGCTACACCTTC. Translating gives CASTRNSRAAGYTF.

In DNA, the CDR3 is TGTGCCAGCAGTGGCCCCCGGACAGGGACCCTACAAGAGACCCAGTACTTC. Protein product: CASSGPRTGTLQETQYF. V usage is TRBV2 and J usage is TRBJ2-5; 8 bases agree with TRBD1. CDR1 SNHLY and CDR2 FYNNEI come from the germline V gene. The CDR3 runs 17 residues. Unmatched junction bases numbered 12, after V lost 4 bases and J lost 2 bases. Using reference TRBV2 and TRBJ2-5 for the parts outside the CDR3, the full variable domain is EPEVTQTPSHQVTQMGQEVILRCVPISNHLYFYWYRQILGQKVEFLVSFYNNEISEKSEIFDDQFSVERPDGSNFTLKIRSTKLEDSAMYFCASSGPRTGTLQETQYFGPGTRLLVL.

This sequence joins TRBV2 and TRBJ2-7; D gene unclear. V gave up 5 bases and J gave up 4 bases, with 18 bases separating them. This CDR3 has 15 amino acids. Germline CDR1 reads SNHLY; CDR2 reads FYNNEI. CDR3 nucleotide sequence: TGTGCCAGCAGTTTAGATGTCCTCACTGCGTACGAGCAGTACTTC. Translating gives CASSLDVLTAYEQYF.

This clonotype was seen only a few times. The chain is built from TRBV7-9 and TRBJ2-5, with 11 bases that match TRBD1. This CDR3 spans 17 amino acids. Germline V lookup: CDR1 SEHNR, CDR2 FQNEAQ (reference sequence). The trim removed 3 bases at V and 3 bases at J, leaving 9 bases unmatched. DNA for the CDR3: TGTGCCAGCAGCTTGGAAGGGACAGGGGGGAGGGAAGAGACCCAGTACTTC. As protein: CASSLEGTGGREETQYF. The whole variable domain, remainder taken from reference TRBV7-9 and TRBJ2-5, is DTGVSQNPRHKITKRGQNVTFRCDPISEHNRLYWYRQTLGQGPEFLTYFQNEAQLEKSRLLSDRFSAERPKGSFSTLEIQRTEQGDSAMYLCASSLEGTGGREETQYFGPGTRLLVL.

As concerns this clonotype: Sequence at one end of the junction differs from germline and may be a read error. The chain employs TRBV10-3 and TRBJ1-3; 7 nucleotides line up with TRBD1. Germline loops: CDR1 ENHRY, CDR2 SYGVKD. The CDR3 totals 13 residues. The CDR3: CASSYQQGHTIYF. As DNA, the CDR3 is TGTGCCAGCAGTTACCAACAGGGGCACACCATATATTTT.

The chain employs TRBV4-2 and TRBJ2-7; D is perhaps TRBD2 (5 bases). CDR1 and CDR2 (germline): LGHNA, YNFKEQ. The ends were cut back, 0 bases at V and 5 bases at J, with 11 bases in the middle. This CDR3 is 14 amino acids long. The DNA for the CDR3 is TGTGCCAGCAGCCAAGAAGAGGGATTCGACGAGCAGTACTTC. Encoded protein: CASSQEEGFDEQYF.

The chain recombines TRBV11-1 with TRBJ2-6; weak D call: TRBD1 (5 bases). V lost 8 bases to trimming and J lost 1 base, with 15 bases between them. The CDR3 has 16 amino acids. Germline assignment: CDR1 SGHAT and CDR2 FQDESV (reference sequence). The CDR3 nucleotides are TGTGCCAGCCCCATAATGGCAGGGTCTGGGGCCAACGTCCTGACTTTC. Translated: CASPIMAGSGANVLTF.

Concerning this clonotype itself: At one of its ends the junction is not consistent with the germline gene, which may arise from a read error. The chain uses TRBV10-3 and TRBJ2-7; 8 bases fit TRBD1. This CDR3 is 15 amino acids long. CDR1 is ENHRY, CDR2 SYGVKD, per germline. CDR3 protein: CASSEVTGGFYEQYF. The CDR3 DNA reads as TGTGCCAGCAGTGAAGTAACAGGGGGTTTCTACGAGCAGTACTTC.

This clonotype has a count of ten or more. This sequence joins TRBV24-1 and TRBJ2-5; D gene ambiguous. This CDR3 contains 13 residues. CDR1 is KGHDR and CDR2 is SFDVKD in the germline V gene. The ends were cut back, 4 bases at V and 5 bases at J, with 10 bases in the middle. The CDR3 region is CATSDPGWETQYF. CDR3 in DNA: TGTGCCACCAGTGACCCCGGGTGGGAGACCCAGTACTTC.

This clonotype showed up many times. This chain's CDR3 is CAISEPTGELFF. Written as DNA, the CDR3 is TGTGCCATCAGTGAGCCGACCGGGGAGCTGTTTTTT. The J gene is TRBJ2-2, the V gene TRBV10-3; the D is unclear. Germline V gene sequence: CDR1 ENHRY, CDR2 SYGVKD. V was clipped by 2 bases and J by 5 bases, with 3 bases between them. The CDR3 extends over 12 amino acids.

The chain carries TRBV6-5 and TRBJ2-5, with a tentative D call TRBD1 (5 bases). V was cut by 0 bases and J by 5 bases, with 16 bases left in between. CDR1 MNHEY and CDR2 SVGAGI come from the germline V gene. The CDR3 totals 16 residues. The chain's CDR3 is CASSYSPRTYFETQYF. CDR3 DNA sequence: TGTGCCAGCAGTTACTCGCCTAGGACATATTTCGAGACCCAGTACTTC.

This clonotype was counted ten times or more. This sequence joins TRBV12-3 or TRBV12-4 and TRBJ1-6; D is unclear. The CDR3 spans 14 residues. V lost 6 bases and J lost 7, with 13 bases in between. CDR3 protein: CASSRNPQNSPLHF. As DNA, the CDR3 is TGTGCCAGCAGCCGCAATCCGCAGAATTCACCCCTCCACTTT.

This chain joins TRBV10-2 and TRBJ2-6; the D is unclear. Looked up from germline, CDR1 is WSHSY and CDR2 is SAAADI. The CDR3 contains 16 residues. V gave up 4 bases and J gave up 0 bases, with 10 bases separating them. The CDR3 reads CASSGAPYSGANVLTF. The DNA of the CDR3 is TGCGCCAGCAGTGGGGCTCCATACTCTGGGGCCAACGTCCTGACTTTC.

This sequence joins TRBV20-1 and TRBJ2-5; D is ambiguous. The CDR3 totals 13 residues. The germline V gene encodes CDR1 DFQATT and CDR2 SNEGSKA (reference sequence). Trimming shortened V by 4 bases and J by 5 bases, and 14 bases separated the two germline ends. The CDR3 reads CSATLGWWETQYF. The CDR3 DNA reads as TGCAGTGCTACTTTGGGTTGGTGGGAGACCCAGTACTTC.

This clonotype was observed once. A read error may be the cause here, since a much bigger clone is one base away. The rearrangement joins TRBV10-3 to TRBJ1-5; TRBD1 matches at 9 bases. CDR1 is ENHRY and CDR2 is SYGVKD in the germline V gene. The CDR3 sequence is 15 residues long. V dropped 6 bases and J dropped 2; count of bases not matched to a gene: 5. DNA for the CDR3: TGTGCCATCAGGGAGGGACAGGGACGCAATCAGCCCCAGCATTTT. It codes for CAIREGQGRNQPQHF.

This clonotype was recorded at least ten times. V and J are TRBV2 and TRBJ2-7, with 11 positions matching TRBD1. The CDR3 runs to 18 residues. V shed 4 bases, J shed 4 bases, and the junction held 15 bases outside the gene matches. Germline V gene lookup returns CDR1 SNHLY and CDR2 FYNNEI. The CDR3 region is CASSVEGQGAVGDYEQYF. CDR3 sequence (DNA): TGTGCCAGCAGTGTCGAAGGACAGGGGGCCGTTGGGGATTACGAGCAGTACTTC.

J is TRBJ1-2 and V is TRBV19; tentative D call: TRBD1 (6 bases). The V gene's germline CDR1 is LNHDA and CDR2 SQIVND (reference sequence). The V gene lost 6 bases and the J gene lost 2 bases, with 13 bases spanning the gap. The length of the CDR3 is 14 residues. CDR3 amino acids: CASSPGDENYGYTF. The CDR3 DNA follows: TGTGCCAGTAGCCCAGGGGACGAAAACTATGGCTACACCTTC.

To note about this clonotype: No conserved phenylalanine or tryptophan ends this CDR3, so it is likely a read error. No DNA is shown, since the ends of the CDR3 on it are uncertain; the CDR3 is the one TCRdb lists. The chain carries TRBV2 and TRBJ2-6; the table's D call of TRBD1 was not tested on the DNA. The V gene's germline CDR1 is SNHLY and CDR2 FYNNEI. Ends included, the CDR3 has 10 residues. CDR3 sequence reads: CASSEASRDT.

The chain recombines TRBV12-3 or TRBV12-4 with TRBJ1-1; TRBD1 matches at 11 bases. This CDR3 has 14 amino acids. The junction had 11 bases not matched to a gene; V was cut back by 6 bases and J by 11 bases. CDR3 nucleotides: TGTGCCAGCAGACGTGACCGGACAGGGGGCCGTGCTTTCTTT. The encoded protein is CASRRDRTGGRAFF.

In this sample, this clonotype turned up many times. The chain recombines TRBV9 with TRBJ2-7, with D tentatively TRBD2 (6 bases). There are 15 residues in the CDR3. Germline V lookup: CDR1 SGDLS, CDR2 YYNGEE. V lost 4 bases and J 7 bases, leaving 21 bases between the germline ends. CDR3 in DNA: TGTGCCAGCAGCCTTCTCGGGAGACTAGGAGGGGAGCAGTACTTC. Protein sequence: CASSLLGRLGGEQYF.

This chain uses TRBV20-1 with TRBJ2-6, with 12 bases fitting TRBD1. The CDR3 consists of 18 residues. V was clipped by 3 bases and J by 4 bases; unmatched bases: 10. Germline V gene data show CDR1 as DFQATT and CDR2 as SNEGSKA (reference sequence). This CDR3 reads CSARTPGQGARGANVLTF. The DNA for the CDR3 is TGCAGTGCTAGGACCCCGGGACAGGGGGCGCGGGGGGCCAACGTCCTGACTTTC.